This record concerns one T cell receptor beta chain sequence. The source of the sample is a study of blood T cell repertoires in COVID-19. Profiled with immunoSEQ multiplex PCR; TCRdb holds only in-frame clones, not every one. The table shows roughly 360,000 clones, with over 65% occurring only once. Germline values: CDR1 SGHRS, CDR2 YFSETQ. The CDR3 loop spans 13 amino acids. Trimming cost V 0 bases and J 7 bases, with 10 bases left between them. This rearrangement joins TRBV5-1 to TRBJ1-2; a possible D gene is TRBD1 (5 bases). The sequence derives from a human donor with acute or convalescent COVID-19. The donor label of this sample is uncertain. The sequenced material came from peripheral blood. The CDR3 DNA sequence: TGCGCCAGCAGCTTGGATGTTAGGGGTGGCTACACCTTC. This encodes CASSLDVRGGYTF.